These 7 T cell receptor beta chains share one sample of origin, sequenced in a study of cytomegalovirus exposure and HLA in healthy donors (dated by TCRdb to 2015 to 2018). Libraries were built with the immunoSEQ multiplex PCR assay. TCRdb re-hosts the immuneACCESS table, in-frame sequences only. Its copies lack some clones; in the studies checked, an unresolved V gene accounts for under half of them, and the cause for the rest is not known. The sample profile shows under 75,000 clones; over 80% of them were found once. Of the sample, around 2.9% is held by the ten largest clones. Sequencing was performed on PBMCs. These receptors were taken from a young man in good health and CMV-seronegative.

Written as DNA, the CDR3 is TGTGCCAGCAGTTACTCGGGACAGGGCTATGGCTACACCTTC. This gives the protein CASSYSGQGYGYTF. The chain joins TRBV6-5 to TRBJ1-2; 9 nucleotides line up with TRBD1. The CDR3 extends over 14 amino acids. J lost 4 bases, V lost 0 bases, and 0 bases had no gene match. CDR1 and CDR2 from the germline V gene are MNHEY and SVGAGI.

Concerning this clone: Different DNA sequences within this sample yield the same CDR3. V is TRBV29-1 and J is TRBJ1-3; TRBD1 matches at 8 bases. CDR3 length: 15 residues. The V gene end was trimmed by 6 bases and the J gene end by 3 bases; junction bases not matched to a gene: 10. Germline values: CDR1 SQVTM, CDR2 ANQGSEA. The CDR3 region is CSVSPGTGLGNTIYF. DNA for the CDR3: TGCAGCGTCAGCCCCGGGACAGGACTTGGAAACACCATATATTTT.

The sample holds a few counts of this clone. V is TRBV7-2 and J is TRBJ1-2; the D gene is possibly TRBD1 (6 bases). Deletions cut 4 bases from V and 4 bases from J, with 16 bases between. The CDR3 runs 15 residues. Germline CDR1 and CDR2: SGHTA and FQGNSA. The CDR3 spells CASSSWRLGGYGYTF. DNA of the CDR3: TGTGCCAGCAGCTCTTGGAGGTTAGGGGGCTATGGCTACACCTTC.

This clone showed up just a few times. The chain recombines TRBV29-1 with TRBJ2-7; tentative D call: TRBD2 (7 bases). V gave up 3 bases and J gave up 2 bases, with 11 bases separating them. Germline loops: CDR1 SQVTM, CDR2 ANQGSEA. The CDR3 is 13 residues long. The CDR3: CSVERGPTYEQYF. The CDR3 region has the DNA TGCAGCGTTGAGCGGGGGCCGACCTACGAGCAGTACTTC.

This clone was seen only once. The CDR3 is CASSFDRGGGELFF. CDR3 bases: TGTGCCAGCAGCTTTGACAGGGGAGGCGGGGAGCTGTTTTTT. The chain employs TRBV7-3 and TRBJ2-2, with TRBD1 matching 8 bases. In germline, CDR1 is SGHTA, CDR2 FQGTGA. This CDR3 has 14 residues. V shed 3 bases and J 7 bases; nucleotides not matched to a gene: 4.

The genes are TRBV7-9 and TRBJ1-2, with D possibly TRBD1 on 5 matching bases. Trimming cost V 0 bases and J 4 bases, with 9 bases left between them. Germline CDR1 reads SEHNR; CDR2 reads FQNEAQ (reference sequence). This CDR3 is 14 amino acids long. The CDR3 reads CASSLAAGLYGYTF. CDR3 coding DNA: TGTGCCAGCAGCTTAGCGGCAGGGCTCTATGGCTACACCTTC.

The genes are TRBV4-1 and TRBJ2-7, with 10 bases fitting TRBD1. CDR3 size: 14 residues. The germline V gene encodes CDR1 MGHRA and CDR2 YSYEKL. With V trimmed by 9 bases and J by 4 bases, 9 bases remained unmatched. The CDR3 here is CASKPGQGSYEQYF. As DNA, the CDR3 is TGCGCCAGTAAACCGGGACAGGGGAGTTACGAGCAGTACTTC.